The 31 T cell receptor beta chains given below trace back to one sample, sequenced in a study of blood T cell repertoires in COVID-19 (dated by TCRdb to the early 2020s). The protocol used for the library was the immunoSEQ multiplex PCR assay. TCRdb stores this immuneACCESS table with in-frame sequences only. Part of the clones is absent; in the studies checked, under half of the shortfall reflects unresolved V genes, and no reason is known for the rest. This sample lists about 250,000 clones; 85% were detected once. The ten biggest clones cover approximately 9% of the sample. Sample: PBMCs or T cells enriched from blood (not recorded which). The receptors were sampled from a woman in her forties or fifties with acute COVID-19.

The chain combines TRBV9 with TRBJ1-3; D remains ambiguous. The V gene lost 0 bases and the J gene lost 6 bases, with 7 bases spanning the gap. CDR1 and CDR2 (germline): SGDLS, YYNGEE. The CDR3 sequence is 13 residues long. The CDR3: CASSVDKPNTIYF. DNA for the CDR3: TGTGCCAGCAGCGTAGATAAGCCAAACACCATATATTTT.

This clone came up once. The rearrangement uses TRBV18 and TRBJ1-1; the match to TRBD1 covers 8 bases. This CDR3 has 14 amino acids. Losses at the gene ends were 6 bases for V and 7 bases for J; bases not matched to a gene: 10. CDR1 is KGHSH, CDR2 LQKENI, per germline. The CDR3 DNA is TGTGCCAGCTCTCCAAATCTAGGACAGGGTGAAGCTTTCTTT. This sequence encodes CASSPNLGQGEAFF.

The rearrangement links TRBV11-2 to TRBJ2-5; 7 bases line up with TRBD2. Germline values: CDR1 SGHAT, CDR2 FQNNGV. The CDR3 is 16 amino acids. Trimming removed 5 bases from V and 1 base from J; junction bases left unmatched: 10. CDR3: CASSPRAGDRQETQYF. The CDR3 DNA reads as TGTGCCAGCAGCCCAAGGGCGGGGGACCGCCAAGAGACCCAGTACTTC.

The gene calls are TRBV19 and TRBJ1-2; 7 bases align to TRBD1. The CDR3 is made up of 16 amino acids. Unmatched junction bases numbered 14, after V lost 10 bases and J lost 0 bases. Germline loops: CDR1 LNHDA, CDR2 SQIVND (reference sequence). The CDR3 bases are TGTGCCACCGAAACCTCAGGGGGAAGAGCTAACTATGGCTACACCTTC. Translated: CATETSGGRANYGYTF.

The CDR3 DNA follows: TGTGCCAGCAGTCCATACAGGTTGACTGAAGCTTTCTTT. Protein: CASSPYRLTEAFF. This chain links TRBV27 with TRBJ1-1, with D maybe TRBD1 (5 bases). The CDR3 has 13 amino acids. V lost 5 bases to trimming and J lost 5 bases, with 12 bases between them. Germline CDR1 MNHEY, CDR2 SMNVEV (reference sequence).

Only a few counts were recorded for this clone. The chain combines TRBV19 with TRBJ1-2; 10 bases fit TRBD1. The germline gives CDR1 LNHDA, CDR2 SQIVND (reference sequence). The length of the CDR3 is 18 residues. Trimming took 4 bases from V and 0 from J; bases not matched to a gene: 11. The CDR3, as DNA: TGTGCCAGTAGTAACCCGAGACAGGGGGCGGGGGCTAACTATGGCTACACCTTC. It translates to CASSNPRQGAGANYGYTF.

The gene calls are TRBV19 and TRBJ2-5; 9 nucleotides agree with TRBD1. With 1 base clipped from V and 6 bases from J, the junction kept 3 bases outside the gene matches. Germline CDR1 reads LNHDA; CDR2 reads SQIVND (reference sequence). CDR3 length: 14 residues. CDR3 loop: CASSIGGTGQTQYF. The CDR3 nucleotides read TGTGCCAGTAGTATAGGCGGGACAGGGCAGACCCAGTACTTC. The full variable domain, with the rest looked up from reference TRBV19 and TRBJ2-5, is DGGITQSPKYLFRKEGQNVTLSCEQNLNHDAMYWYRQDPGQGLRLIYYSQIVNDFQKGDIAEGYSVSREKKESFPLTVTSAQKNPTAFYLCASSIGGTGQTQYFGPGTRLLVL.

The gene calls are TRBV5-1 and TRBJ1-1; no definite D call. Germline V lookup: CDR1 SGHRS, CDR2 YFSETQ. The CDR3 runs 13 residues. Between the trimmed V and J ends, which lost 7 bases and 4 bases, there was a span of 14 bases. Written as DNA, the CDR3 is TGCGCCAGCGGGTCGAGAGGGCGCACTGAAGCTTTCTTT. Translation gives CASGSRGRTEAFF.

This clone showed up just once. This rearrangement joins TRBV7-2 to TRBJ1-2; 10 positions match TRBD1. CDR1 SGHTA and CDR2 FQGNSA come from the germline V gene. The CDR3 is 14 residues long. Trimming cost V 5 bases and J 4 bases; bases outside gene matches: 4. CDR3 amino acids: CASSGQGGTYGYTF. CDR3 nucleotide sequence: TGTGCCAGCAGCGGACAGGGGGGGACCTATGGCTACACCTTC.

CDR3 DNA: TGTGCCACCAGCAGAGTCGGCGCTCGGGAGGCTGAAGCTTTCTTT. It codes for CATSRVGAREAEAFF. V gene TRBV15 combines with J gene TRBJ1-1; D remains ambiguous. This CDR3 comprises 15 residues. Germline CDR1 and CDR2: LNHNV and YYDKDF (reference sequence). Deletions cut 1 base from V and 6 bases from J, with 15 bases between.

V is TRBV7-2 and J is TRBJ2-1; D not resolved. Deletions cut 2 bases from V and 6 bases from J, with 11 bases between. Germline V lookup: CDR1 SGHTA, CDR2 FQGNSA. The CDR3 sequence is 14 residues long. The CDR3 DNA sequence: TGTGCCAGCAGCTTATTCGCTGACACCAATGAGCAGTTCTTC. Its protein product is CASSLFADTNEQFF. Based on the CDR3 plus reference TRBV7-2 and TRBJ2-1, the full variable domain is GAGVSQSPSNKVTEKGKDVELRCDPISGHTALYWYRQSLGQGLEFLIYFQGNSAPDKSGLPSDRFSAERTGGSVSTLTIQRTQQEDSAVYLCASSLFADTNEQFFGPGTRLTVL.

J is TRBJ1-2 and V is TRBV3-1 (or the pseudogene TRBV3-2), with 10 bases lining up with TRBD1. The germline CDR1 and CDR2 sequences are LGHDT and YNNKEL (reference sequence). The CDR3 spans 16 residues. Trimming at V came to 3 bases and at J to 4 bases, leaving 8 bases not matched to a gene. Here the CDR3 DNA reads TGTGCCAGCAGCCACCCCGGGACAGGGGCCATCTATGGCTACACCTTC. It yields the protein CASSHPGTGAIYGYTF.

The chain is built from TRBV10-2 and TRBJ1-1; D perhaps matches TRBD1 (5 bases). The CDR3 is made up of 15 amino acids. With 4 bases removed from V and 0 bases from J, the gap between germline ends came to 12 bases. In germline, CDR1 is WSHSY, CDR2 SAAADI. The DNA of the CDR3 is TGCGCCAGCAGTGGGCAGGGCAGGATGAACACTGAAGCTTTCTTT. Protein: CASSGQGRMNTEAFF.

In its sample, this clone was seen a few times. This chain joins TRBV6-2 or TRBV6-3 and TRBJ2-5; D may be TRBD1 (5 bases). The germline V and J ends were trimmed by 2 bases and 0 bases, with 10 bases remaining between them. From germline, CDR1 is MNHEY and CDR2 SVGEGT. The CDR3 loop spans 15 amino acids. In DNA, the CDR3 is TGTGCCAGCAGTTACGGCGCAGGGTACCAAGAGACCCAGTACTTC. This codes for CASSYGAGYQETQYF.

The chain has TRBV7-9 and TRBJ2-1; 7 nucleotides match TRBD1. CDR1 SEHNR and CDR2 FQNEAQ come from the germline V gene (reference sequence). This CDR3 has 16 residues. Germline trimming cut 0 bases from V and 5 bases from J; bases unmatched to any gene: 7. CDR3 amino acids: CASSLATGSLNNEQFF. CDR3 DNA sequence: TGTGCCAGCAGCTTAGCGACAGGGTCGTTAAACAATGAGCAGTTCTTC.

The chain couples TRBV30 to TRBJ2-5; no firm D call. V lost 0 bases and J lost 5, with 10 bases in between. The CDR3 spans 13 residues. Germline V gene data show CDR1 as GTSNPN and CDR2 as SVGIG (reference sequence). CDR3 sequence: CAWSVGQVETQYF. The CDR3 DNA sequence: TGTGCCTGGAGTGTAGGCCAGGTGGAGACCCAGTACTTC.

This sequence joins TRBV30 and TRBJ1-1, with a weak D call TRBD1 (5 bases). Germline V gene lookup returns CDR1 GTSNPN and CDR2 SVGIG (reference sequence). Between the trimmed V and J ends, which lost 0 bases and 4 bases, there was a span of 15 bases. The CDR3 runs to 15 residues. CDR3 amino acids: CAWSVGGTRGTEAFF. The CDR3 coding sequence is TGTGCCTGGAGTGTGGGGGGAACTCGGGGCACTGAAGCTTTCTTT.

CDR3 sequence (DNA): TGTGCCAGCAGTCGGTCGCGCGGGGGAAGGAACACTGAAGCTTTCTTT. Amino acid sequence: CASSRSRGGRNTEAFF. The chain has TRBV6-2 or TRBV6-3 and TRBJ1-1, with D possibly being TRBD1 (5 bases). Germline values: CDR1 MNHEY, CDR2 SVGEGT. Trimming removed 5 bases at V and 1 base at J, with 17 bases between. CDR3 length: 16 residues.

The chain recombines TRBV9 with TRBJ1-4, with TRBD1 matching over 10 bases. The V gene's germline CDR1 is SGDLS and CDR2 YYNGEE. CDR3 length: 16 amino acids. With V trimmed by 3 bases and J by 1 base, 3 bases remained unmatched. As DNA, the CDR3 is TGTGCCAGCAGCGCCGGACAGGGGGAAACTAATGAAAAACTGTTTTTT. It specifies CASSAGQGETNEKLFF. The variable domain in full, with the rest retrieved from reference TRBV9 and TRBJ1-4, is DSGVTQTPKHLITATGQRVTLRCSPRSGDLSVYWYQQSLDQGLQFLIQYYNGEERAKGNILERFSAQQFPDLHSELNLSSLELGDSALYFCASSAGQGETNEKLFFGSGTQLSVL.

The chain is built from TRBV19 and TRBJ2-7; TRBD2 matches 8 bases. This CDR3 region has 15 residues. CDR1 and CDR2 from the germline V gene are LNHDA and SQIVND (reference sequence). V was pared by 3 bases and J by 0 bases, with 4 bases of the junction left unmatched. CDR3 region: CASSIKRGSSYEQYF. DNA of the CDR3: TGTGCCAGTAGTATCAAGCGGGGGAGCTCCTACGAGCAGTACTTC.

This chain connects TRBV4-2 to TRBJ2-2, with 7 bases aligning to TRBD1. Germline values: CDR1 LGHNA, CDR2 YNFKEQ. The ends lost 4 bases at V and 3 bases at J; junction bases unmatched: 8. The CDR3 is 16 residues long. The CDR3 DNA sequence: TGTGCCAGCAGCCTTCTAACAGGGGAAGACACCGGGGAGCTGTTTTTT. Protein product: CASSLLTGEDTGELFF.

This clone was detected only once. V is TRBV5-4 and J is TRBJ1-2, with TRBD1 as a possible D gene (5 bases). Trimming removed 0 bases from V and 8 bases from J, with 17 bases in between. This CDR3 has 15 residues. Germline values: CDR1 SGHNT, CDR2 YYREEE (reference sequence). DNA for the CDR3: TGTGCCAGCAGCTTGGACCTTCAGGGCCCTGGGGGCTACACCTTC. Its translation: CASSLDLQGPGGYTF.

The chain uses TRBV7-9 and TRBJ1-2; 7 positions match TRBD1. From germline, CDR1 is SEHNR and CDR2 FQNEAQ (reference sequence). This CDR3 is built from 16 residues. V lost 3 bases, J lost 7 bases, and 14 bases stayed unmatched. The CDR3 bases are TGTGCCAGCAGCTTCTCGGACAGGCCGGAACCTGGTGGCTACACCTTC. Translated, it gives CASSFSDRPEPGGYTF.

The chain is built from TRBV7-2 and TRBJ1-2; perhaps TRBD1 as D (5 bases). The germline V and J ends were trimmed by 5 bases and 7 bases, with 11 bases remaining between them. Per the germline V gene, CDR1 is SGHTA and CDR2 is FQGNSA. This CDR3 comprises 12 residues. The CDR3 region has the DNA TGTGCCAGCAGCCCCCAGGGCTCTGGCTACACCTTC. It translates to CASSPQGSGYTF.

V and J are TRBV30 and TRBJ1-1; a weak D match, TRBD1 (5 bases). The CDR3 runs to 13 residues. From germline, CDR1 is GTSNPN and CDR2 SVGIG (reference sequence). V shed 6 bases and J shed 7 bases, with 18 bases lying between them. CDR3 sequence: CACDHRQRVEAFF. Here the CDR3 DNA reads TGTGCCTGCGATCACAGGCAAAGGGTTGAAGCTTTCTTT.

The chain employs TRBV11-1 and TRBJ1-3; perhaps TRBD1 as D (6 bases). CDR3 length: 14 residues. The V and J ends lost 8 bases and 0 bases respectively, with 11 bases between them. Germline V lookup: CDR1 SGHAT, CDR2 FQDESV (reference sequence). The CDR3 bases are TGTGCCAGCGAGGACAGTCGCTCTGGAAACACCATATATTTT. Translating gives CASEDSRSGNTIYF. The entire variable domain, with the rest obtained from reference TRBV11-1 and TRBJ1-3, is as follows: EAEVAQSPRYKITEKSQAVAFWCDPISGHATLYWYRQILGQGPELLVQFQDESVVDDSQLPKDRFSAERLKGVDSTLKIQPAELGDSAMYLCASEDSRSGNTIYFGEGSWLTVV.

This clone has a handful of counts. Other DNA sequences in the same sample also yield this CDR3. The chain couples TRBV30 to TRBJ2-7, with D possibly TRBD1 on 6 matching bases. CDR1 and CDR2 (germline): GTSNPN, SVGIG (reference sequence). The CDR3 length is 12 residues. Trimming shortened V by 1 base and J by 3 bases, and 7 bases separated the two germline ends. CDR3 coding DNA: TGTGCCTGGAGTGGGACAGTCTACGAGCAGTACTTC. Amino acids: CAWSGTVYEQYF. Complete variable domain (other parts from reference TRBV30 and TRBJ2-7): SQTIHQWPATLVQPVGSPLSLECTVEGTSNPNLYWYRQAAGRGLQLLFYSVGIGQISSEVPQNLSASRPQDRQFILSSKKLLLSDSGFYLCAWSGTVYEQYFGPGTRLTVT.

V usage is TRBV30 and J usage is TRBJ1-2; D is perhaps TRBD1 (5 bases). The germline V gene has CDR1 GTSNPN and CDR2 SVGIG (reference sequence). The germline V and J ends were trimmed by 5 bases and 7 bases, with 23 bases remaining between them. The CDR3 runs to 15 residues. CDR3 in amino acids: CAWAPQGRVLGGYTF. Written as DNA, the CDR3 is TGTGCCTGGGCCCCTCAGGGCAGGGTTCTTGGTGGCTACACCTTC.

The rearrangement uses TRBV19 and TRBJ1-5, with a weak D call TRBD1 (5 bases). V gave up 5 bases and J gave up 5 bases, with 13 bases separating them. The CDR3 contains 14 residues. Germline loops: CDR1 LNHDA, CDR2 SQIVND (reference sequence). Here the CDR3 DNA reads TGTGCCAGTAGTTTGCGGGGCCAGGATCAGCCCCAGCATTTT. Its translation: CASSLRGQDQPQHF.

The chain is built from TRBV4-3 and TRBJ1-2; D is undetermined. Germline-derived CDR1 and CDR2 are LGHNA and YSLEER. This CDR3 spans 13 amino acids. Trimming took off 0 bases at V and 6 bases at J, with 8 bases between the two ends. The CDR3 reads CASSQDSSNGYTF. Written as DNA, the CDR3 is TGCGCCAGCAGCCAAGATTCCAGTAATGGCTACACCTTC.

J is TRBJ1-4 and V is TRBV5-1; D is perhaps TRBD1 (6 bases). The CDR3 covers 13 residues. Germline loops: CDR1 SGHRS, CDR2 YFSETQ. With 4 bases removed from V and 7 bases from J, the gap between germline ends came to 11 bases. The CDR3 protein is CASSLETGEKLFF. In nucleotides, the CDR3 is TGCGCCAGCAGCCTGGAGACAGGTGAAAAACTGTTTTTT.